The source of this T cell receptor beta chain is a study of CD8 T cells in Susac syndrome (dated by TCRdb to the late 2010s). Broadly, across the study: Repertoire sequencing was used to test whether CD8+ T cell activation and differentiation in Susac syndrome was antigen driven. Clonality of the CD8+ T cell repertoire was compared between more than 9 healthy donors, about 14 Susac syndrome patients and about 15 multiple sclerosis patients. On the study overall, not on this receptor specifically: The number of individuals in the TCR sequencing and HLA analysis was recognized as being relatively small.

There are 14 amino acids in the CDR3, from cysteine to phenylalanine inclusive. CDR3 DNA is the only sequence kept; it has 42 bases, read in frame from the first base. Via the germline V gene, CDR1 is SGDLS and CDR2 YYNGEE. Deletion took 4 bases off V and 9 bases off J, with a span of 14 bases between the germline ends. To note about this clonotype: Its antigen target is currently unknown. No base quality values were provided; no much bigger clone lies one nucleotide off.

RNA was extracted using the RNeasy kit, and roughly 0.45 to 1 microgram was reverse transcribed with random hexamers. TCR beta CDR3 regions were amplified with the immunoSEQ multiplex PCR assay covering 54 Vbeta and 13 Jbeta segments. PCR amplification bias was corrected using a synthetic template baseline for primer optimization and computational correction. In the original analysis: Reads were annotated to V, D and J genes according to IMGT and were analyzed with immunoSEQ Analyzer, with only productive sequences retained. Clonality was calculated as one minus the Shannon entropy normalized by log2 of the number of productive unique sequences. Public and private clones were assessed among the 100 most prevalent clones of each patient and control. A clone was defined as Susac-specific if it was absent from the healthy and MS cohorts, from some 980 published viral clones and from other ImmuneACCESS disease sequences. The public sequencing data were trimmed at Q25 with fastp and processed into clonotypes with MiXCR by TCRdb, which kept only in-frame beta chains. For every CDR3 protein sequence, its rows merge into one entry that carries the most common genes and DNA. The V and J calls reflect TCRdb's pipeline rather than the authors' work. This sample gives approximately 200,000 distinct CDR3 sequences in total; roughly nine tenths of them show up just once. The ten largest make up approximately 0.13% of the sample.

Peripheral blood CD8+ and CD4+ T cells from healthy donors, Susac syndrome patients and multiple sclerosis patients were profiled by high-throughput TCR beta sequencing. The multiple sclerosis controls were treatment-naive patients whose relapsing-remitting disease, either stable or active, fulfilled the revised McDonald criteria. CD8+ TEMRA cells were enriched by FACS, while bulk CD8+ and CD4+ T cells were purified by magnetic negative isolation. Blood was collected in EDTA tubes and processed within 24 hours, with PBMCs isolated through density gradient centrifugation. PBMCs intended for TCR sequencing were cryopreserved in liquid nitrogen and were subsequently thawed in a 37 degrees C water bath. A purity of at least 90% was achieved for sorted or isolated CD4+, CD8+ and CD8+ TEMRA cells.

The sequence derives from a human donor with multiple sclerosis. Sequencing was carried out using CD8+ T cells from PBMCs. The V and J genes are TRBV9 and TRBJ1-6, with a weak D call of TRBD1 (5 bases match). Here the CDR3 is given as CASSPGGEGSPLHF. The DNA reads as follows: TGTGCCAGCAGCCCCGGGGGAGAGGGTTCACCCCTCCACTTT.